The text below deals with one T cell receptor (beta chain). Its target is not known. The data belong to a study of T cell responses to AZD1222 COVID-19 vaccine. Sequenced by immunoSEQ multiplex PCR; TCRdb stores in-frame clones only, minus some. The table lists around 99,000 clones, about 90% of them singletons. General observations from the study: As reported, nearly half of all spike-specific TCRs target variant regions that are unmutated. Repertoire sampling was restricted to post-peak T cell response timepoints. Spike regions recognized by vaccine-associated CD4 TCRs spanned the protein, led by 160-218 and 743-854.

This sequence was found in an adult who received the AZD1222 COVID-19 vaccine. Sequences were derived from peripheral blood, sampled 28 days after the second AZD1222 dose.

CDR3 DNA: TGCGCCAGCAGCCCTGGTAGGCAGGGGGCCTTCGAGCAGTACTTC. It codes for CASSPGRQGAFEQYF. The chain couples TRBV5-1 to TRBJ2-7, with TRBD1 identical over 8 bases. The trim removed 4 bases at V and 6 bases at J, leaving 12 bases unmatched. CDR1 and CDR2 from the germline V gene are SGHRS and YFSETQ. The CDR3 contains 15 residues. The entire variable domain, with the rest obtained from reference TRBV5-1 and TRBJ2-7, is as follows: KAGVTQTPRYLIKTRGQQVTLSCSPISGHRSVSWYQQTPGQGLQFLFEYFSETQRNKGNFPGRFSGRQFSNSRSEMNVSTLELGDSALYLCASSPGRQGAFEQYFGPGTRLTVT.